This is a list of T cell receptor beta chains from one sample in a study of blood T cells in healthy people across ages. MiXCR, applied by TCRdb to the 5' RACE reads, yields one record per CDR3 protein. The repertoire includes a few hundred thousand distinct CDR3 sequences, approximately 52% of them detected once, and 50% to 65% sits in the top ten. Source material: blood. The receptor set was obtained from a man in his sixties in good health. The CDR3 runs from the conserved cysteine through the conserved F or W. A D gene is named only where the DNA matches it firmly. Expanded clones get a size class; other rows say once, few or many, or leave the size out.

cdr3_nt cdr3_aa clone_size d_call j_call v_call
TGCAGTGCTAGGGGACAGGCAAACATTCAGTACTTC CSARGQANIQYF . TRBD1 TRBJ2-4 TRBV20-1
TGTGCCAGCAGCTTCAGGGGGCCAAATTCACCCCTCCACTTT CASSFRGPNSPLHF . TRBD1 TRBJ1-6 TRBV7-2
TGTGCCAGCAGCGTAGAAACAGGGGCGGGTGGCTACACCTTC CASSVETGAGGYTF few TRBD1 TRBJ1-2 TRBV9
TGCAGTGCTAGCAGCCGGACAGGGGGCTTGTCTTTCTTT CSASSRTGGLSFF . TRBD1 TRBJ1-1 TRBV20-1
TGTGCCAGCAGTTTAGGGATACCCCCTAACTATGGCTACACCTTC CASSLGIPPNYGYTF many . TRBJ1-2 TRBV12-3/TRBV12-4
TGTGCCAGCAGCCCGAAAGAGACCCAGTTCTTC CASSPKETQFF . . TRBJ2-1 TRBV7-2
TGTGCCAGCAGCACCACTGGGCCGGGACTAGCGGGGAAGGGAGCATTCTACGAGCAGTACTTC CASSTTGPGLAGKGAFYEQYF . TRBD2 TRBJ2-7 TRBV28
TGTGCCACCAGTACAGGGACCTTTTACAATGAGCAGTACTTC CATSTGTFYNEQYF . . TRBJ2-7 TRBV24-1
TGTGCCAGCAGTTCCCGGGCCGCGTTCTACGGGCAGTACTTC CASSSRAAFYGQYF once . TRBJ2-7 TRBV27
TGCGCCAGCAGCTTGACAGGTACCTCCTACGAGCAGTACTTC CASSLTGTSYEQYF many . TRBJ2-7 TRBV5-1
TGTGCCAGCAGTCCCCTGGGACATTGGCACGGGCAGTACTTC CASSPLGHWHGQYF few . TRBJ2-5 TRBV12-3/TRBV12-4
TGTGCCAGCAGCTTAAACCCACAGCGGGAGACTAACAATGAGCAGTTCTTC CASSLNPQRETNNEQFF . TRBD2 TRBJ2-1 TRBV7-8
TGCGCCAGCAGCCACACTCCCACAGGGGCTGGGGCCAACGTCCTGACTTTC CASSHTPTGAGANVLTF . TRBD1 TRBJ2-6 TRBV5-1
TGTGCCAGCAGTTTAAACCCTAACACAGATACGCAGTATTTT CASSLNPNTDTQYF . . TRBJ2-3 TRBV12-3/TRBV12-4
TGTGCCAGCAGTGTATCGATGGCCTACGAGCAGTACTTC CASSVSMAYEQYF few . TRBJ2-7 TRBV27
TGTGCCAGCTCACCGTCGCGGGCAGCAAGCACAGATACGCAGTATTTT CASSPSRAASTDTQYF . . TRBJ2-3 TRBV18
TGTGCCACCAGTCTAGCGGGAGAGGAGACCCAGTACTTC CATSLAGEETQYF . TRBD2 TRBJ2-5 TRBV24-1
TGTGCCATCAGTGAAATCCCCGGGCAGGGGGGCGGCTACACCTTC CAISEIPGQGGGYTF . TRBD1 TRBJ1-2 TRBV10-3
TGTGCCAGTAGTGGCTCAGCGGTCTCCGAGCAGTACTTC CASSGSAVSEQYF few . TRBJ2-7 TRBV19
TGTGCCACCAGCAGAGCTTACCAGGGGTCCTACGAGCAGTACTTC CATSRAYQGSYEQYF . . TRBJ2-7 TRBV15
TGCAGTGCTCCACTAGTGGGACAGGGGGCAGTGGCTCCTGGAAACACCATATATTTT CSAPLVGQGAVAPGNTIYF . TRBD1 TRBJ1-3 TRBV20-1
TGTGCCAGCAGCCAAGATTATGGCTCGCGGGGGCAAAACTACGAGCAGTACTTC CASSQDYGSRGQNYEQYF few . TRBJ2-7 TRBV3-1
TGTGCCAGCAGTGAACAGAACTACGAGCAGTACTTC CASSEQNYEQYF . . TRBJ2-7 TRBV6-1
TGTGCCAGCAGTCCCATGGGGGCGGGGGACAATGAGCAGTTCTTC CASSPMGAGDNEQFF . . TRBJ2-1 TRBV6-5
TGTGCCAGCAGTCCCGCGGGACAGTATGAGCAGTTCTTC CASSPAGQYEQFF . . TRBJ2-1 TRBV27
TGTGCCAGCAGTCCTTCCGGGGGGGAGTACCAAGAGACCCAGTACTTC CASSPSGGEYQETQYF few TRBD2 TRBJ2-5 TRBV27
TGTGCCAGTCAGACAGGGGGGTGGAACACTGAAGCTTTCTTT CASQTGGWNTEAFF . TRBD1 TRBJ1-1 TRBV10-3
TGTGCCAGCAGTGTTACCATCACCCAAGAGACCCAGTACTTC CASSVTITQETQYF few . TRBJ2-5 TRBV2
TGCGCCAGCAGCGAGGGGACCAGCTCCTACAATAAGCAGTTCTTC CASSEGTSSYNKQFF . . TRBJ2-1 TRBV5-1